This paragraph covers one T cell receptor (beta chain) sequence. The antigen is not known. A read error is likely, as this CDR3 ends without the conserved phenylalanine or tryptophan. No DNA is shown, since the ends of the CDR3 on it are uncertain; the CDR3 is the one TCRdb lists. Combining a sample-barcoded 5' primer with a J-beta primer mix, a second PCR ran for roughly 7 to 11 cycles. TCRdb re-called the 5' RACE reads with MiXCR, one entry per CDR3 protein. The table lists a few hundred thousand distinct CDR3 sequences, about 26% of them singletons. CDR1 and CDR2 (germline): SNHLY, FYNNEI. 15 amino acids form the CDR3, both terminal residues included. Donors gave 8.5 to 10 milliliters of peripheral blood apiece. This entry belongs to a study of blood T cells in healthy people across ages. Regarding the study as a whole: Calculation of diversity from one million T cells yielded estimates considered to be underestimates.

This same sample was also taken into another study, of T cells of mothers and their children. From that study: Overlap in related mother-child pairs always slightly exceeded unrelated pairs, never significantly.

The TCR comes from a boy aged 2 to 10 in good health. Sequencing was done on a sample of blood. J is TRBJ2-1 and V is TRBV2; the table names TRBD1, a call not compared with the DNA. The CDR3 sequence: CASSERDRYYNEQCL.